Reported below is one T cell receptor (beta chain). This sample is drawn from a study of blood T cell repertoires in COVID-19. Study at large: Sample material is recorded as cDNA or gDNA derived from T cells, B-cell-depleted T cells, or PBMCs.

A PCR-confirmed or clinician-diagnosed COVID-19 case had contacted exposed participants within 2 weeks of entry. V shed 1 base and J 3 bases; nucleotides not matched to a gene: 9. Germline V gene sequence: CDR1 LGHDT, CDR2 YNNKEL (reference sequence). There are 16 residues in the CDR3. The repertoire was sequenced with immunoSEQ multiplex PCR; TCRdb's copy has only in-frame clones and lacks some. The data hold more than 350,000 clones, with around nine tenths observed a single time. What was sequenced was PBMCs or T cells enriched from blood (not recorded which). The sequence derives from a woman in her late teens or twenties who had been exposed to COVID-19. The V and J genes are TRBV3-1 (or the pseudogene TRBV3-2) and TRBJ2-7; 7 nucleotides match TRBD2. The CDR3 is CASSQARAGEGYEQYF. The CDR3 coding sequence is TGTGCCAGCAGCCAAGCCCGGGCGGGAGAGGGCTACGAGCAGTACTTC.